This TCR beta chain was sequenced during a study of identical twins. Points from the study as a whole: Invariant cells of the MAIT and iNKT types might have partly distorted the zero-insertion analyses. Models underestimated out-of-frame TCR alpha sharing in monozygotic twins.

Donors were all healthy Caucasians. Comments on this clonotype: The antigen is not known.

TCRdb redid the calling of the 5' RACE reads with MiXCR, one entry per CDR3 protein. The sample holds roughly 230,000 distinct CDR3 sequences, 6.5% to 9.5% seen once. V lost 3 bases, J lost 1 base, and 9 bases stayed unmatched. CDR1 and CDR2 (germline): DFQATT, SNEGSKA (reference sequence). This CDR3 contains 16 residues. This sample also appeared in a second study, on yellow fever vaccine responses in identical twins. From that paper: In identical twins, vaccine T cell responses appeared partly shared and partly individual.

The sample was CD8+ T cells sorted from blood. The sequence came from a woman aged 18-29 years in good health. This sequence joins TRBV20-1 and TRBJ2-7; 10 bases match TRBD2. Here the CDR3 reads CSASPFTSGISYEQYF. The CDR3 DNA reads TGCAGTGCTAGCCCCTTTACTAGCGGGATTTCCTACGAGCAGTACTTC.